These 18 T cell receptor beta chains were all obtained from the same sample, sequenced in a study of T cell repertoires in cytomegalovirus infection. TCRdb fed the reads into MiXCR, producing one record per CDR3 protein. The sample contains approximately 180,000 distinct CDR3 sequences, roughly a fifth of which appear only once. Sequencing was carried out using PBMCs. These receptors were collected from a human donor in good health (CMV status not recorded). Some clones in this sample may be carry-over from other donors' samples.

In its sample, this clonotype was seen many times. CDR3: CASSSTGTVNTEAFF. The CDR3 coding sequence is TGTGCCAGCAGTTCCACCGGGACAGTGAACACTGAAGCTTTCTTT. The V and J genes are TRBV7-2 and TRBJ1-1, with 7 positions matching TRBD1. The CDR3 is 15 amino acids. The V segment lost 6 bases and the J segment 0 bases; nucleotides outside the gene matches: 7. In germline, CDR1 is SGHTA, CDR2 FQGNSA.

The chain links TRBV29-1 to TRBJ2-1; TRBD2 matches 8 bases. From germline, CDR1 is SQVTM and CDR2 ANQGSEA. CDR3 length: 14 amino acids. V dropped 4 bases and J dropped 4; count of bases not matched to a gene: 6. This chain's CDR3 is CSVVELAAYNEQFF. CDR3 in DNA: TGCAGCGTTGTTGAACTAGCGGCATACAATGAGCAGTTCTTC.

This clonotype was picked up many times. The chain joins TRBV6-6 to TRBJ1-2; no reliable D call. This CDR3 is built from 13 residues. The ends were cut back, 2 bases at V and 4 bases at J, with 8 bases in the middle. Germline V gene sequence: CDR1 MNHNY, CDR2 SVGAGI (reference sequence). The CDR3 DNA follows: TGTGCCAGCAGTTACAAGGCCAGCTATGGCTACACCTTC. This translates into CASSYKASYGYTF.

The chain joins TRBV5-1 to TRBJ2-1; D may be TRBD1 (6 bases). The CDR3 loop spans 14 amino acids. CDR1 and CDR2 from the germline V gene are SGHRS and YFSETQ. The V end lost 0 bases, the J end lost 7 bases, and 11 bases lay between the germline ends. The CDR3 sequence is CASSLGNRANEQFF. The CDR3 nucleotides are TGCGCCAGCAGCTTGGGGAACAGGGCGAATGAGCAGTTCTTC.

This chain uses TRBV28 with TRBJ2-3, with D tentatively TRBD2 (6 bases). Trimming cost V 6 bases and J 3 bases, with 25 bases left between them. This CDR3 is built from 18 residues. Germline V gene sequence: CDR1 MDHEN, CDR2 SYDVKM. CDR3 residues: CASRGSVAVQSGTDTQYF. The CDR3 coding sequence is TGTGCCAGCAGGGGGTCAGTAGCGGTCCAGAGTGGTACAGATACGCAGTATTTT.

Of note for this clonotype: This may be a read error: a much more frequent sequence differs by one nucleotide. The chain carries TRBV7-3 and TRBJ1-1; no reliable D call. This CDR3 region has 14 residues. Germline V gives CDR1 SGHTA, CDR2 FQGTGA. The CDR3, as DNA: TGTGACAGCAGCTTAGAAGTCGTCAGGACTGAAGCTTTCTTT. This codes for CDSSLEVVRTEAFF. Together with reference TRBV7-3 and TRBJ1-1, the CDR3 gives the full variable domain: GAGVSQTPSNKVTEKGKYVELRCDPISGHTALYWYRQSLGQGPEFLIYFQGTGAADDSGLPNDRFFAVRPEGSVSTLKIQRTERGDSAVYLCDSSLEVVRTEAFFGQGTRLTVV.

This clonotype was found many times. The V call is TRBV7-6, the J call TRBJ2-6; 13 bases fit TRBD2. CDR3 length: 18 residues. Per germline, CDR1 SGHVS and CDR2 FNYEAQ. V was pared by 5 bases and J by 0 bases, with 4 bases of the junction left unmatched. DNA for the CDR3: TGTGCCAGCAGCAGAACTAGCGGGGGGGCCTCTGGGGCCAACGTCCTGACTTTC. Protein sequence: CASSRTSGGASGANVLTF.

V and J are TRBV9 and TRBJ2-1; possible D gene TRBD2, 6 bases. The CDR3 spans 16 residues. Germline V gene data show CDR1 as SGDLS and CDR2 as YYNGEE. V was cut by 0 bases and J by 0 bases, with 10 bases left in between. CDR3 residues: CASSVASDSSYNEQFF. CDR3 nucleotides: TGTGCCAGCAGCGTAGCTAGCGATAGCTCCTACAATGAGCAGTTCTTC.

The V and J genes are TRBV20-1 and TRBJ1-1, with no clear D. CDR3 length: 14 amino acids. V gave up 3 bases and J gave up 4 bases, with 15 bases separating them. The germline gives CDR1 DFQATT, CDR2 SNEGSKA (reference sequence). In DNA form, the CDR3 reads TGCAGTGCTAGTCAAACCCTCCTAAGCACTGAAGCTTTCTTT. Residues: CSASQTLLSTEAFF.

This clonotype has a count of ten or more. V is TRBV7-2 and J is TRBJ2-7; D is undetermined. In germline, CDR1 is SGHTA, CDR2 FQGNSA. The CDR3 is made up of 16 amino acids. Trimming took off 2 bases at V and 4 bases at J, with 18 bases between the two ends. In DNA, the CDR3 is TGTGCCAGCAGCTTAATTGTTGGGTCTCCCGGGTACGAGCAGTACTTC. It codes for CASSLIVGSPGYEQYF.

Concerning this clonotype: A much larger clonotype is one base distant, so this may be a read error. As DNA, the CDR3 is TGCAGTGCTAGAAGTGGGTGCGTGGACACTGAAGCTTTCTTT. Encoded protein: CSARSGCVDTEAFF. The chain employs TRBV20-1 and TRBJ1-1; D remains unclear. This CDR3 comprises 14 residues. Germline V lookup: CDR1 DFQATT, CDR2 SNEGSKA (reference sequence). The V and J ends lost 2 bases and 3 bases respectively, with 13 bases between them.

The CDR3 DNA reads as TGTGCCAGCAGTCCCCGGGGGCAGGGGGACAATGAGCAGTTCTTC. It specifies CASSPRGQGDNEQFF. The chain has TRBV28 and TRBJ2-1; D possibly corresponds to TRBD1 (7 bases). CDR3 length: 15 residues. Germline values: CDR1 MDHEN, CDR2 SYDVKM. V lost 5 bases, J lost 5 bases, and 16 bases lay in between.

This clonotype was seen many times. The chain is built from TRBV6-6 and TRBJ2-7; D gene unclear. The germline V and J ends were trimmed by 0 bases and 3 bases, with 18 bases remaining between them. The CDR3 spans 17 residues. CDR1 is MNHNY and CDR2 is SVGAGI in the germline V gene (reference sequence). The CDR3 region is CASSYSDAVRHHYEQYF. The CDR3 nucleotides read TGTGCCAGCAGTTACTCGGACGCCGTCAGACACCACTACGAGCAGTACTTC.

The chain employs TRBV11-3 and TRBJ2-1; 9 bases map to TRBD2. Looked up from germline, CDR1 is SGHNT and CDR2 is YENEEA. The V and J ends lost 4 bases and 8 bases, in that order; junction bases with no gene match: 6. The CDR3 runs to 14 residues. Here the CDR3 reads CASSSLAGDDEQFF. CDR3 nucleotide sequence: TGTGCCAGCAGCTCTTTAGCGGGAGACGATGAGCAGTTCTTC.

This clonotype was counted many times. The CDR3 sequence is CASSLVTTTNTEAFF. The CDR3 DNA sequence: TGTGCCAGCAGCTTAGTGACGACTACGAACACTGAAGCTTTCTTT. The rearrangement links TRBV7-2 to TRBJ1-1; the D is unclear. This CDR3 is 15 amino acids long. Trimming shortened V by 1 base and J by 1 base, and 10 bases separated the two germline ends. Germline V gene lookup returns CDR1 SGHTA and CDR2 FQGNSA.

Written as DNA, the CDR3 is TGTGCCAGCAGTTTTGGGACAGGAATCTATGGCTACACCTTC. This sequence encodes CASSFGTGIYGYTF. This chain joins TRBV27 and TRBJ1-2; 8 bases are a match to TRBD1. The CDR3 consists of 14 residues. Germline CDR1 MNHEY, CDR2 SMNVEV (reference sequence). The V segment lost 3 bases and the J segment 4 bases; nucleotides outside the gene matches: 4.

At least ten counts were recorded for this clonotype. The CDR3 DNA reads as TGTGCCAGCAGTTTATCCCGCACCGGGGAGCTGTTTTTT. It is translated as CASSLSRTGELFF. The J gene is TRBJ2-2, the V gene TRBV12-3 or TRBV12-4; no firm D call. V lost 2 bases and J lost 4, with 5 bases in between. The CDR3 length is 13 residues.

Comment on this clonotype: A junction boundary mismatches the germline segment, possibly from a read error. This chain uses TRBV29-1 with TRBJ2-6; 10 bases agree with TRBD1. The V gene's germline CDR1 is SQVTM and CDR2 ANQGSEA. This CDR3 is 16 amino acids long. CDR3 amino acids: CSVSGTGVSGANVLTF. The CDR3 coding sequence is TGCAGCGTTTCAGGGACAGGGGTATCTGGGGCCAACGTCCTTACTTTC.